Following are 14 T cell receptor beta chains from one sample sequenced in a study of T cells in Graves' hyperthyroidism and ophthalmopathy. Regions amplified from RNA transcripts were the TCR beta CDR3 regions. HTBI primers were employed in a first-round RT-PCR of the TCR CDR3. MiXCR was run by TCRdb on the multiplex PCR reads, yielding one entry per CDR3 protein. The sample carries under 450,000 distinct CDR3 sequences, 15% to 17% recorded once. The sample comprised blood. The receptors originated from a woman under 30 with Graves' hyperthyroidism.

This clonotype was counted many times. The chain couples TRBV6-1 to TRBJ1-1, with 7 bases matching TRBD1. Trimming cost V 6 bases and J 2 bases; bases outside gene matches: 6. This CDR3 has 14 amino acids. Germline V CDR1 and CDR2: MNHNS, SASEGT. Written as DNA, the CDR3 is TGTGCCAGCAGGAGACAGGGAATTAACACTGAAGCTTTCTTT. Residues: CASRRQGINTEAFF.

Many counts were recorded for this clonotype. This rearrangement joins TRBV20-1 to TRBJ1-1; tentatively, D is TRBD1 (6 bases). This CDR3 is built from 16 residues. Trimming removed 0 bases from V and 1 base from J, with 15 bases in between. CDR1 and CDR2 from the germline V gene are DFQATT and SNEGSKA (reference sequence). CDR3 region: CSARDGKTGRNTEAFF. In DNA form, the CDR3 reads TGCAGTGCTAGAGATGGTAAGACAGGTCGGAACACTGAAGCTTTCTTT.

In this sample, this clonotype turned up many times. The chain employs TRBV12-3 or TRBV12-4 and TRBJ2-7, with D possibly being TRBD2 (6 bases). CDR3 length equals 15 residues. V shed 5 bases and J shed 0 bases, with 14 bases lying between them. Here the CDR3 reads CASSPSGTGSYEQYF. CDR3 DNA sequence: TGTGCCAGCAGTCCCTCCGGGACTGGCTCCTACGAGCAGTACTTC.

This clonotype was seen a handful of times. The chain combines TRBV20-1 with TRBJ2-5; D call uncertain. V was cut by 5 bases and J by 2 bases, with 6 bases left in between. The germline CDR1 and CDR2 sequences are DFQATT and SNEGSKA (reference sequence). The CDR3 runs 11 residues. The CDR3, as DNA: TGCAGTGCTCAGCTACAAGAGACCCAGTACTTC. Protein sequence: CSAQLQETQYF.

This chain uses TRBV29-1 with TRBJ2-3, with D perhaps matching TRBD2 (5 bases). The germline V gene has CDR1 SQVTM and CDR2 ANQGSEA. Trimming left V 6 bases short and J 4 bases short, with 17 bases between. This CDR3 contains 14 residues. In DNA, the CDR3 is TGCAGCGTCCGAAGGGAGTGGGCCGCAGATACGCAGTATTTT. Translating gives CSVRREWAADTQYF.

The V gene is TRBV2, the J gene TRBJ2-3; the D gene is possibly TRBD1 (6 bases). In germline, CDR1 is SNHLY, CDR2 FYNNEI. The CDR3 runs to 16 residues. V gave up 5 bases and J gave up 1 base, with 16 bases separating them. This CDR3 is CASSRSRGQGTDTQYF. The CDR3 DNA follows: TGTGCCAGCAGTAGGAGCAGGGGCCAGGGCACAGATACGCAGTATTTT.

This clonotype was counted between two and nine times. The V gene is TRBV18, the J gene TRBJ1-1; 10 bases align to TRBD1. The CDR3 totals 16 residues. Germline V gene lookup returns CDR1 KGHSH and CDR2 LQKENI. The junction had 6 bases not matched to a gene; V was cut back by 4 bases and J by 1 base. CDR3 in DNA: TGTGCCAGCTCACTTCGGGACAGGGGCCCGAACACTGAAGCTTTCTTT. As protein: CASSLRDRGPNTEAFF.

The chain couples TRBV7-9 to TRBJ1-2; 8 nucleotides align to TRBD1. With 2 bases clipped from V and 6 bases from J, the junction kept 5 bases outside the gene matches. The CDR3 has 14 amino acids. Germline V gene sequence: CDR1 SEHNR, CDR2 FQNEAQ (reference sequence). The CDR3 coding sequence is TGTGCCAGCAGCTTAAAGGACAGGGTACATGGCTACACCTTC. It yields the protein CASSLKDRVHGYTF.

This clonotype showed up many times. The chain has TRBV28 and TRBJ2-1; possibly TRBD1 for D (6 bases). Between the trimmed V and J ends, which lost 5 bases and 0 bases, there was a span of 17 bases. CDR1 and CDR2 (germline): MDHEN, SYDVKM. The CDR3 has 17 residues. CDR3 region: CASSRGRGPNSYNEQFF. The CDR3, as DNA: TGTGCCAGCAGTAGGGGCAGGGGACCCAACTCCTACAATGAGCAGTTCTTC.

The chain recombines TRBV3-1 with TRBJ1-6; the match to TRBD1 covers 7 bases. The CDR3 has 15 amino acids. Germline CDR1 is LGHDT and CDR2 is YNNKEL (reference sequence). V dropped 1 base and J dropped 6; count of bases not matched to a gene: 3. This CDR3 is CASSQGTGINSPLHF. CDR3 nucleotide sequence: TGTGCCAGCAGCCAAGGGACAGGAATTAATTCACCCCTCCACTTT.

The V call is TRBV3-1, the J call TRBJ2-6; the D gene is possibly TRBD2 (6 bases). V lost 1 base to trimming and J lost 2 bases, with 12 bases between them. Germline V lookup: CDR1 LGHDT, CDR2 YNNKEL (reference sequence). The CDR3 sequence is 17 residues long. This chain's CDR3 is CASSQAGGVPGANVLTF. The CDR3 DNA follows: TGTGCCAGCAGCCAAGCGGGCGGGGTACCTGGGGCCAACGTCCTGACTTTC. Combining the CDR3 with reference TRBV3-1 and TRBJ2-6 gives the whole variable domain DTAVSQTPKYLVTQMGNDKSIKCEQNLGHDTMYWYKQDSKKFLKIMFSYNNKELIINETVPNRFSPKSPDKAHLNLHINSLELGDSAVYFCASSQAGGVPGANVLTFGAGSRLTVL.

This clonotype was seen repeatedly, ten times or more. The genes are TRBV24-1 and TRBJ2-2; D gene unclear. V was trimmed by 3 bases and J by 4 bases, leaving 14 bases between them. Per the germline V gene, CDR1 is KGHDR and CDR2 is SFDVKD. CDR3 length equals 16 residues. CDR3 DNA: TGTGCCACCAGTGATCTTCCGGGCAAGGCCACCGGGGAGCTGTTTTTT. This gives the protein CATSDLPGKATGELFF.

The chain carries TRBV6-5 and TRBJ1-2; D gene unclear. CDR3 length equals 15 residues. V dropped 0 bases and J dropped 8 bases, with 16 bases sitting between them. From germline, CDR1 is MNHEY and CDR2 SVGAGI. The CDR3 here is CASSYSRKGITGYTF. DNA of the CDR3: TGTGCCAGCAGTTACTCGCGTAAGGGTATAACCGGCTACACCTTC.

This clonotype was recorded many times. This chain links TRBV7-9 with TRBJ2-1, with 10 nucleotides matching TRBD1. The CDR3 is made up of 14 amino acids. The V gene's germline CDR1 is SEHNR and CDR2 FQNEAQ (reference sequence). The trim removed 5 bases at V and 8 bases at J, leaving 6 bases unmatched. In DNA, the CDR3 is TGTGCCAGCAGCCGAACCGGGACAGGGGATGAGCAGTTCTTC. It yields the protein CASSRTGTGDEQFF. Full variable domain (rest looked up from reference TRBV7-9 and TRBJ2-1): DTGVSQNPRHKITKRGQNVTFRCDPISEHNRLYWYRQTLGQGPEFLTYFQNEAQLEKSRLLSDRFSAERPKGSFSTLEIQRTEQGDSAMYLCASSRTGTGDEQFFGPGTRLTVL.